Listed here are 4 T cell receptor beta chains from one sample, sequenced in a study of blood T cell repertoires in COVID-19. Sequenced by immunoSEQ multiplex PCR; TCRdb stores in-frame clones only, minus some. The repertoire holds a few hundred thousand clones, with approximately 87% as singletons. The sample taken for sequencing was peripheral blood. The receptors stem from a woman in her forties or fifties with active or convalescent COVID-19.

The chain employs TRBV7-8 and TRBJ1-1; TRBD1 matches at 7 bases. Trimming took 5 bases from V and 7 from J; bases not matched to a gene: 7. The CDR3 is made up of 13 amino acids. Germline-derived CDR1 and CDR2 are SGHVS and FQNEAQ. CDR3 DNA: TGTGCCAGCAGCCCGTCGAGGGACAGTGAAGCTTTCTTT. Its translation: CASSPSRDSEAFF.

This clone came up a few times. The chain is built from TRBV7-2 and TRBJ2-1; TRBD1 matches 11 bases. With 3 bases clipped from V and 7 bases from J, the junction kept 8 bases outside the gene matches. The CDR3 spans 16 residues. Germline CDR1 and CDR2: SGHTA and FQGNSA. CDR3 DNA sequence: TGTGCCAGCAGCTTCTCCGGGACAGGGGGTGTAAATGAGCAGTTCTTC. Its protein is CASSFSGTGGVNEQFF.

The chain recombines TRBV11-2 with TRBJ2-7; the D gene is possibly TRBD1 (5 bases). CDR1 is SGHAT, CDR2 FQNNGV, per germline. With 6 bases removed from V and 6 bases from J, the gap between germline ends came to 18 bases. The CDR3 runs to 14 residues. This CDR3 reads CASRPPTGEREQYF. CDR3 sequence (DNA): TGTGCCAGCAGGCCCCCAACAGGTGAGCGCGAGCAGTACTTC.

The chain recombines TRBV7-2 with TRBJ2-1; 7 nucleotides align to TRBD2. Germline assignment: CDR1 SGHTA and CDR2 FQGNSA. The CDR3 has 15 amino acids. J gave up 7 bases and V 4 bases, and 10 bases lay outside the gene matches. The CDR3 spells CASSSDGGSLNEQFF. Written as DNA, the CDR3 is TGTGCCAGCAGCTCGGACGGGGGGTCCCTAAATGAGCAGTTCTTC. Full variable domain (outside the CDR3, taken from reference TRBV7-2 and TRBJ2-1): GAGVSQSPSNKVTEKGKDVELRCDPISGHTALYWYRQSLGQGLEFLIYFQGNSAPDKSGLPSDRFSAERTGGSVSTLTIQRTQQEDSAVYLCASSSDGGSLNEQFFGPGTRLTVL.